The 32 T cell receptor beta chains given below trace back to one sample, sequenced in a study of tumor-infiltrating lymphocytes in primary liver carcinoma. Constant-region priming of around 500 ng total RNA yielded TCR beta cDNA. For TCR beta, libraries were produced by three nested multiplex PCR rounds using slightly modified ARM-PCR. The study ran its first two PCR rounds for nine to eleven cycles each, using TRBV1-TRBV30 forward primers and a C-beta reverse primer. TCRdb itself ran the multiplex PCR reads through MiXCR, one entry per CDR3 protein. The table lists about 120,000 distinct CDR3 sequences, around two thirds of them singletons, with roughly 8.1% in the top ten. Co-extraction of RNA and DNA was performed on about 20-33 mg of unsorted bulk tissue. Sequenced sample: tumor-adjacent normal liver tissue. The receptors were gathered from a woman aged 55-70 years with primary liver carcinoma and hepatitis B virus infection.

V gene TRBV5-1 combines with J gene TRBJ1-1; D remains ambiguous. V was pared by 4 bases and J by 3 bases, with 13 bases between. The CDR3 runs to 14 residues. The V gene's germline CDR1 is SGHRS and CDR2 YFSETQ. Written as DNA, the CDR3 is TGCGCCAGCAGCATTTCAGAAGGGTACACTGAAGCTTTCTTT. Amino acid sequence: CASSISEGYTEAFF.

To note about this clonotype: One junction end disagrees with the germline gene, perhaps due to a read error. V gene TRBV4-2 combines with J gene TRBJ2-1, with D possibly being TRBD2 (6 bases). The CDR3 length is 16 residues. Germline V lookup: CDR1 LGHNA, CDR2 YNFKEQ. The CDR3 DNA reads TGTTCCAGCAACCAAGATGGAGGGGACCACTACAATGAGCAGTTCTTC. It encodes CSSNQDGGDHYNEQFF.

This clonotype occurred many times. A junction boundary mismatches the germline segment, possibly from a read error. CDR3 residues: CSVQDGTEAFF. CDR3 DNA: TGCAGCGTTCAAGACGGGACTGAAGCTTTCTTT. The rearrangement links TRBV29-1 to TRBJ1-1; unclear D gene. This CDR3 contains 11 residues. Looked up from germline, CDR1 is SQVTM and CDR2 is ANQGSEA.

Ten or more counts support this clonotype. J is TRBJ2-7 and V is TRBV29-1, with TRBD2 matching 8 bases. Germline CDR1 SQVTM, CDR2 ANQGSEA. J was trimmed by 3 bases and V by 5 bases; bases with no gene match: 21. This CDR3 is built from 18 residues. The CDR3 nucleotides read TGCAGCGTTTCGGGAACTCAGACGTTTCGGGGGGGTAACTACGAGCAGTACTTC. It specifies CSVSGTQTFRGGNYEQYF.

The CDR3 DNA follows: TGTGCCAGTACGTCCCGACAGGGGTTGTTGACTGAAGCTTTCTTT. Translation gives CASTSRQGLLTEAFF. This chain links TRBV19 with TRBJ1-1, with 8 bases matching TRBD1. The CDR3 extends over 15 amino acids. V shed 7 bases and J 5 bases; nucleotides not matched to a gene: 12. CDR1 is LNHDA and CDR2 is SQIVND in the germline V gene (reference sequence).

This clonotype was detected ten times or more. Sequence at one end of the junction differs from germline and may be a read error. CDR3 nucleotide sequence: TGTGCCAGCAGCATTAGGGTTGCGGGATACAGTGAGCAGTTCTTC. Translated, it gives CASSIRVAGYSEQFF. The gene calls are TRBV7-9 and TRBJ2-1; the D gene is possibly TRBD2 (6 bases). CDR3 size: 15 residues. Germline V lookup: CDR1 SEHNR, CDR2 FQNEAQ (reference sequence).

Turning to this clonotype: The junction differs from germline at one of its ends, possibly a read error. The V and J genes are TRBV5-1 and TRBJ1-5; tentatively, D is TRBD1 (6 bases). CDR1 is SGHRS, CDR2 YFSETQ, per germline. The CDR3 spans 13 residues. CDR3 nucleotides: TGTTCCAGCAGTTTGGACAGATATCAGCCCCAGCATTTT. Residues: CSSSLDRYQPQHF.

As concerns this clonotype: Germline and junction disagree at one end, which may indicate a read error. The chain couples TRBV11-3 to TRBJ2-5; D assignment may be TRBD1 or TRBD2 (6 bases each). CDR1 and CDR2 (germline): SGHNT, YENEEA. This CDR3 has 15 amino acids. The CDR3 coding sequence is TGCGCCAGCAGCTTAGAAGGGGGGACGGGGGTAACCCAGTACTTC. This translates into CASSLEGGTGVTQYF. The entire variable domain, with the rest obtained from reference TRBV11-3 and TRBJ2-5, is as follows: EAGVVQSPRYKIIEKKQPVAFWCNPISGHNTLYWYLQNLGQGPELLIRYENEEAVDDSQLPKDRFSAERLKGVDSTLKIQPAELGDSAVYLCASSLEGGTGVTQYFGPGTRLLVL.

The rearrangement uses TRBV14 and TRBJ2-2, with D hard to call. Deletions cut 9 bases from V and 6 bases from J, with 17 bases between. This CDR3 comprises 14 residues. Germline V gene data show CDR1 as SGHDN and CDR2 as FVKESK. For the CDR3, the DNA is TGTGCCAGTAGGCAAGTGTGGGGATCCGGGGAGCTGTTTTTT. Translating it yields CASRQVWGSGELFF.

This clonotype was observed a few times. A read error may be the cause here, since a much bigger clone is one base away. The V gene is TRBV4-1, the J gene TRBJ1-2, with a possible D match to TRBD1 (6 bases). Germline CDR1 reads MGHRA; CDR2 reads YSYEKL. The CDR3 extends over 15 amino acids. CDR3 nucleotide sequence: TGCGCCAGCAGCCAATCCACAGGGATTTACTATGGCTGCACCTTC. Residues: CASSQSTGIYYGCTF.

This chain joins TRBV11-2 and TRBJ2-3; D is uncertain. CDR3 length: 11 residues. The V end was cut by 7 bases, the J end by 15 bases, with 17 bases between. CDR1 and CDR2 from the germline V gene are SGHAT and FQNNGV. This chain's CDR3 is CASIYTDTRYF. CDR3 bases: TGTGCCAGCATATACACAGATACGCGATATTTT. Combining the CDR3 with reference TRBV11-2 and TRBJ2-3 gives the whole variable domain EAGVAQSPRYKIIEKRQSVAFWCNPISGHATLYWYQQILGQGPKLLIQFQNNGVVDDSQLPKDRFSAERLKGVDSTLKIQPAKLEDSAVYLCASIYTDTRYFGPGTRLTVL.

This clonotype was counted once. A single base separates this from a much larger clone, so it may be a read error. The chain uses TRBV7-9 and TRBJ2-7, with D maybe TRBD2 (5 bases). Germline V gene data show CDR1 as SEHNR and CDR2 as FQNEAQ (reference sequence). This CDR3 has 11 amino acids. CDR3 bases: TGTGCCAGCAGCTCCGACTACAAGCAGTACTTC. It translates to CASSSDYKQYF.

V gene TRBV30 combines with J gene TRBJ2-7, with 10 bases aligning to TRBD1. Germline V lookup: CDR1 GTSNPN, CDR2 SVGIG (reference sequence). V lost 5 bases, J lost 9 bases, and 10 bases stayed unmatched. This CDR3 comprises 13 residues. CDR3: CAWGTGVGDGQYF. The CDR3 DNA reads as TGTGCCTGGGGGACAGGGGTAGGAGACGGGCAGTACTTC.

The chain couples TRBV11-2 to TRBJ2-7; no clear D. This CDR3 contains 13 residues. V shed 3 bases and J shed 6 bases, with 12 bases lying between them. The germline CDR1 and CDR2 sequences are SGHAT and FQNNGV. CDR3 residues: CASSFQPGVEQYF. The CDR3 coding sequence is TGTGCCAGCAGCTTTCAGCCTGGGGTCGAGCAGTACTTC.

At least ten counts were recorded for this clonotype. The chain couples TRBV29-1 to TRBJ1-6; D is uncertain. Trimming took 5 bases from V and 7 from J, leaving 12 bases between them. CDR1 and CDR2 from the germline V gene are SQVTM and ANQGSEA. The CDR3 is 13 amino acids. The CDR3 region has the DNA TGCAGCGTTCAGGAGATTTTAAATTCACCCCTCCACTTT. Amino acid sequence: CSVQEILNSPLHF.

CDR3 sequence (DNA): TGTGCCAGCAGCACCGAAACCAGGACTGTACTTAAAGCTTTCTTT. This translates into CASSTETRTVLKAFF. The rearrangement uses TRBV11-2 and TRBJ1-1; D gene unclear. CDR3 length: 15 residues. Looked up from germline, CDR1 is SGHAT and CDR2 is FQNNGV. The V end lost 5 bases, the J end lost 9 bases, and 22 bases lay between the germline ends.

To note about this clonotype: No conserved phenylalanine or tryptophan is present at the end of the CDR3, so a read error is the likely explanation. The V gene is TRBV29-1, the J gene TRBJ2-7, with 7 bases fitting TRBD2. The CDR3 extends over 14 amino acids. CDR1 and CDR2 (germline): SQVTM, ANQGSEA. CDR3 region: CSVGWAGASYQQYI. The CDR3 coding sequence is TGCAGCGTTGGTTGGGCGGGAGCGTCCTACCAGCAGTACATC.

A note on this clonotype: One end of the junction is discordant with germline, which a read error may explain. The chain recombines TRBV6-2 or TRBV6-3 with TRBJ2-1; D is perhaps TRBD2 (5 bases). The CDR3 runs to 15 residues. Germline V gene sequence: CDR1 MNHEY, CDR2 SVGEGT. CDR3 loop: CASSFESVGENEPFF. The CDR3 DNA reads as TGTGCCAGCAGTTTCGAGTCGGTGGGAGAGAATGAGCCGTTCTTC.

A note on this clonotype: The conserved final phenylalanine or tryptophan is absent from the CDR3, which likely points to a read error. J is TRBJ2-3 and V is TRBV5-1, with D tentatively TRBD1 (5 bases). The CDR3 covers 16 residues. V was pared by 5 bases and J by 5 bases, with 21 bases between. CDR1 is SGHRS, CDR2 YFSETQ, per germline. CDR3 loop: CASRGSETAVVDTQYL. In DNA, the CDR3 is TGCGCCAGCAGAGGCAGTGAGACAGCTGTTGTAGATACGCAGTATCTT.

The chain combines TRBV11-2 with TRBJ2-7, with D possibly being TRBD2 (6 bases). Trimming stripped 0 bases from V and 10 bases from J, with 16 bases between. The CDR3 runs to 14 residues. The V gene's germline CDR1 is SGHAT and CDR2 FQNNGV. CDR3 amino acids: CASSLEDYGYGQYF. CDR3 sequence (DNA): TGTGCCAGCAGCTTAGAGGACTACGGCTACGGCCAGTACTTC.

The chain carries TRBV11-2 and TRBJ2-1, with D perhaps matching TRBD2 (6 bases). This CDR3 has 14 residues. Germline-derived CDR1 and CDR2 are SGHAT and FQNNGV. The CDR3 coding sequence is TGTGTCAGTAGCTTTGCCGGGAGTCTCAATGAGCAGTTCTTC. Amino acids: CVSSFAGSLNEQFF.

This clonotype was detected only a few times. A much larger clone differs by one base, so this may be a read error. The chain has TRBV12-3 or TRBV12-4 and TRBJ2-1, with 7 positions matching TRBD2. This CDR3 has 16 residues. In DNA form, the CDR3 reads TGTGTCAGCACCCCACCCGGGCTAGCGGCCTACAATGAGCAGTTCTTC. Its protein is CVSTPPGLAAYNEQFF.

This clonotype was seen only a few times. This chain joins TRBV4-1 and TRBJ1-5; TRBD1 agrees at 7 bases. This CDR3 region has 17 residues. With V trimmed by 1 base and J by 7 bases, 13 bases remained unmatched. The V gene's germline CDR1 is MGHRA and CDR2 YSYEKL. DNA for the CDR3: TGCGCCAGCAGCCAAGGTGTTGCGCAGGGGGTGTGGCAGCCCCAGCATTTT. Translated: CASSQGVAQGVWQPQHF.

About this clonotype: The missing conserved phenylalanine or tryptophan at the end of this CDR3 makes a read error likely. The J gene is TRBJ2-5, the V gene TRBV11-2; D is perhaps TRBD2 (5 bases). The germline V gene encodes CDR1 SGHAT and CDR2 FQNNGV. The CDR3 is 12 amino acids. CDR3 loop: CASNLATETQYL. The CDR3 DNA is TGTGCCAGCAACTTAGCGACAGAGACCCAGTACCTC.

On this clonotype itself: The junction does not match germline at one end; this may be a read error. Here the CDR3 DNA reads TGTGCCAGAAGCTTAGATGGGAACCGCAATGAACACTTCTTC. It translates to CARSLDGNRNEHFF. The V and J genes are TRBV11-2 and TRBJ2-1; the D is unclear. CDR1 and CDR2 from the germline V gene are SGHAT and FQNNGV. The CDR3 runs 14 residues. Full variable domain (remainder filled in from reference TRBV11-2 and TRBJ2-1): EAGVAQSPRYKIIEKRQSVAFWCNPISGHATLYWYQQILGQGPKLLIQFQNNGVVDDSQLPKDRFSAERLKGVDSTLKIQPAKLEDSAVYLCARSLDGNRNEHFFGPGTRLTVL.

There are many counts of this clonotype. The chain employs TRBV5-1 and TRBJ2-7, with D tentatively TRBD1 (6 bases). The length of the CDR3 is 15 residues. Looked up from germline, CDR1 is SGHRS and CDR2 is YFSETQ. With 1 base removed from V and 6 bases from J, the gap between germline ends came to 17 bases. The CDR3 is CASSLTPDSSGEQYF. CDR3 in DNA: TGCGCCAGCAGCTTGACCCCGGACAGTAGTGGCGAGCAGTACTTC.

A remark on this clonotype: The missing conserved phenylalanine or tryptophan at the end of this CDR3 makes a read error likely. The chain links TRBV29-1 to TRBJ1-2, with D unclear. This CDR3 contains 11 residues. V lost 3 bases to trimming and J lost 4 bases, with 6 bases between them. The germline gives CDR1 SQVTM, CDR2 ANQGSEA. CDR3 DNA: TGCAGCGTTGACAACGGCTATGGCTACACCCCC. It yields the protein CSVDNGYGYTP.

A remark on this clonotype: One junction end disagrees with the germline gene, perhaps due to a read error. The genes are TRBV30 and TRBJ1-1; D unclear. The CDR3 runs to 12 residues. Germline V gene data show CDR1 as GTSNPN and CDR2 as SVGIG (reference sequence). The CDR3 here is CAWRVFGTEAIF. The CDR3 DNA sequence: TGTGCCTGGAGGGTGTTTGGCACTGAAGCTATCTTT.

As concerns this clonotype: Possible read error: a much larger clone is one base away. J is TRBJ2-7 and V is TRBV5-4; tentative D call: TRBD1 (6 bases). The CDR3 spans 18 residues. Germline values: CDR1 SGHNT, CDR2 YYREEE (reference sequence). The V end was cut by 3 bases, the J end by 0 bases, with 22 bases between. Written as DNA, the CDR3 is TGTGCCAGCAGCTCCGGCCGGGACAAGGGCCTTAGCTCCTACGAGCAGTACTTC. Translation gives CASSSGRDKGLSSYEQYF. The whole variable domain, filled in from reference TRBV5-4 and TRBJ2-7, reads ETGVTQSPTHLIKTRGQQVTLRCSSQSGHNTVSWYQQALGQGPQFIFQYYREEENGRGNFPPRFSGLQFPNYSSELNVNALELDDSALYLCASSSGRDKGLSSYEQYFGPGTRLTVT.

To note about this clonotype: A read error may be the cause here, since a much bigger clone is one base away. The chain has TRBV5-1 and TRBJ2-3; perhaps TRBD1 as D (5 bases). The V end lost 5 bases, the J end lost 8 bases, and 24 bases lay between the germline ends. Germline V gives CDR1 SGHRS, CDR2 YFSETQ. The CDR3 extends over 16 amino acids. CDR3 protein: CASRGGETAVVGTQYF. The CDR3 DNA follows: TGCGCCAGCAGAGGCGGTGAGACAGCTGTTGTAGGTACGCAGTATTTT.

A remark on this clonotype: This CDR3 is missing its conserved last phenylalanine or tryptophan, likely due to a read error. The chain combines TRBV12-3 or TRBV12-4 with TRBJ1-1; tentatively, D is TRBD1 (6 bases). The CDR3 length is 14 residues. V was shortened by 3 bases and J by 0 bases, with 8 bases between the two germline ends. DNA of the CDR3: TGTGCCAGCAGTTTTACAGGGATGAACACTGAAGCTTTCTGC. This translates into CASSFTGMNTEAFC.

V usage is TRBV5-1 and J usage is TRBJ2-5, with a possible D match to TRBD2 (6 bases). V lost 4 bases and J 5 bases, leaving 12 bases between the germline ends. The CDR3 consists of 13 residues. Germline assignment: CDR1 SGHRS and CDR2 YFSETQ. CDR3: CASSTGLGETQYF. CDR3 DNA sequence: TGCGCCAGCAGCACGGGACTGGGGGAGACCCAGTACTTC.